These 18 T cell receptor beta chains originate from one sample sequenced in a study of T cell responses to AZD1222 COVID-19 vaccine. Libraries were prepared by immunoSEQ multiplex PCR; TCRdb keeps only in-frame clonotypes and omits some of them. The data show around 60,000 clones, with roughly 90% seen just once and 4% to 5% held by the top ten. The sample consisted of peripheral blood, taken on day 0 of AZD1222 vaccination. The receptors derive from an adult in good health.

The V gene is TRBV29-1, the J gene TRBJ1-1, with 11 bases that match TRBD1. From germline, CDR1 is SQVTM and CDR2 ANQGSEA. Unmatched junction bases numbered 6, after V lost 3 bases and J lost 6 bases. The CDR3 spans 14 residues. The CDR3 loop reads CSVERTGGAAEAFF. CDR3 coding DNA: TGCAGCGTTGAGAGGACAGGGGGCGCGGCTGAAGCTTTCTTT.

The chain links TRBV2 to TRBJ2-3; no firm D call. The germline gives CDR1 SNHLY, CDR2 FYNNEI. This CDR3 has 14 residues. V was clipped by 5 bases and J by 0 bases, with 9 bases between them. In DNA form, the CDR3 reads TGTGCCAGCAGTTGGATAGCCAGCACAGATACGCAGTATTTT. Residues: CASSWIASTDTQYF.

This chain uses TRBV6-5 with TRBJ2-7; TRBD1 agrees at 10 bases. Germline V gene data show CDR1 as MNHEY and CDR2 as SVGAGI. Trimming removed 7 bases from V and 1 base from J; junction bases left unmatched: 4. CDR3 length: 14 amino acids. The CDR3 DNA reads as TGTGCCAGCATTCGGGACAGGGGTTCCTACGAGCAGTACTTC. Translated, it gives CASIRDRGSYEQYF.

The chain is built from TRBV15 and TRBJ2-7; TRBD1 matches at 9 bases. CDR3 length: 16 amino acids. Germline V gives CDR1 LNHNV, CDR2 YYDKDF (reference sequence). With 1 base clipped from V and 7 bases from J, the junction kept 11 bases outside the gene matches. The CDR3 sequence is CATSRVGTGLLGEQYF. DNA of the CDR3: TGTGCCACCAGCAGAGTCGGGACAGGGCTCCTTGGGGAGCAGTACTTC.

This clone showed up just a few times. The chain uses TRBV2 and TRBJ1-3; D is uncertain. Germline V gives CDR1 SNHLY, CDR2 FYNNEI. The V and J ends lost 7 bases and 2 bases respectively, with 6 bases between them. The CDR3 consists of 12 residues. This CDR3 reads CASTPPGNTIYF. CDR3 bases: TGTGCCAGCACCCCCCCTGGAAACACCATATATTTT.

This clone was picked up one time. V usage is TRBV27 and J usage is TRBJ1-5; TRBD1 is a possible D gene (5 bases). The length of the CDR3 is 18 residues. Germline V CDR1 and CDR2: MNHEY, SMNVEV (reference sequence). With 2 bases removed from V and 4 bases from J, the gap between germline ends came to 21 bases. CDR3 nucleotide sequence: TGTGCCAGCAGTTTAATTGGGCCTTCGGGGCCATTTAATCAGCCCCAGCATTTT. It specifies CASSLIGPSGPFNQPQHF.

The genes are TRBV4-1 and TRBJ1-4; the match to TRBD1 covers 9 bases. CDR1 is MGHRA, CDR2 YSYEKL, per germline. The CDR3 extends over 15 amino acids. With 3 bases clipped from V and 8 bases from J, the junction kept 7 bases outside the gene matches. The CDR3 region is CASSQAGTGIEKLFF. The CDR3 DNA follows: TGCGCCAGCAGCCAGGCCGGGACAGGGATCGAAAAACTGTTTTTT.

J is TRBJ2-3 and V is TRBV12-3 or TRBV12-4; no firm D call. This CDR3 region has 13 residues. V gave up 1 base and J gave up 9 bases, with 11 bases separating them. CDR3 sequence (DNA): TGTGCCAGCAGTTTAGGCATCGGCGTAACGCAGTATTTT. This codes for CASSLGIGVTQYF.

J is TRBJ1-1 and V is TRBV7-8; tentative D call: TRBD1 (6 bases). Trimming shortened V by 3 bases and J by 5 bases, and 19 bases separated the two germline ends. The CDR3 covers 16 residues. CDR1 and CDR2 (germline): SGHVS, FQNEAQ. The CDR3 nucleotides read TGTGCCAGCAGCTTTCGCCCAGCTCAAAGGGGGACTGAAGCTTTCTTT. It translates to CASSFRPAQRGTEAFF.

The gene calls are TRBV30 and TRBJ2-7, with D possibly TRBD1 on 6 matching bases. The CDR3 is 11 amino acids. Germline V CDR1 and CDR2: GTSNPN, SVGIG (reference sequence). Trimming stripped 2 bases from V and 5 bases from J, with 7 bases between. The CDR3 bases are TGTGCCTGGAGTAACAGGGACGAGCAGTACTTC. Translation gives CAWSNRDEQYF.

The CDR3 DNA follows: TGTGCCAGTAGTTTTCAGACGGGATGGCGGAGGGGCAATCAGCCCCAGCATTTT. It specifies CASSFQTGWRRGNQPQHF. This sequence joins TRBV19 and TRBJ1-5; unclear D gene. With 5 bases removed from V and 2 bases from J, the gap between germline ends came to 22 bases. Germline CDR1 is LNHDA and CDR2 is SQIVND (reference sequence). The CDR3 is made up of 18 amino acids. Using reference TRBV19 and TRBJ1-5 for the parts outside the CDR3, the full variable domain is DGGITQSPKYLFRKEGQNVTLSCEQNLNHDAMYWYRQDPGQGLRLIYYSQIVNDFQKGDIAEGYSVSREKKESFPLTVTSAQKNPTAFYLCASSFQTGWRRGNQPQHFGDGTRLSIL.

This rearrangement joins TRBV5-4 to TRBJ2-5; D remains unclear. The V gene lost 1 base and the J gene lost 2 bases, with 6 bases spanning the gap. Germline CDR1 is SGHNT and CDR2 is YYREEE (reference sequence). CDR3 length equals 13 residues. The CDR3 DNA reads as TGTGCCAGCAGCTTGCCAGGACAAGAGACCCAGTACTTC. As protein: CASSLPGQETQYF.

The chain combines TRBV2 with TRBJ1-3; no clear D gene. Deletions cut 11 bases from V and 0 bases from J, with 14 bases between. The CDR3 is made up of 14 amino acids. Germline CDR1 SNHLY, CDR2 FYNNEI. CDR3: CAGWAAASGNTIYF. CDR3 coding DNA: TGTGCCGGGTGGGCGGCTGCCTCTGGAAACACCATATATTTT. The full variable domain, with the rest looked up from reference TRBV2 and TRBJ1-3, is EPEVTQTPSHQVTQMGQEVILRCVPISNHLYFYWYRQILGQKVEFLVSFYNNEISEKSEIFDDQFSVERPDGSNFTLKIRSTKLEDSAMYFCAGWAAASGNTIYFGEGSWLTVV.

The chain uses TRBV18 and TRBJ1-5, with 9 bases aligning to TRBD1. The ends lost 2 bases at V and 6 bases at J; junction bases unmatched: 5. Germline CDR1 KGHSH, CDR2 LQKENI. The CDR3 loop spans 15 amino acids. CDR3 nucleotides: TGTGCCAGCTCACCAGGGACAGGGAAGGGTCAGCCCCAGCATTTT. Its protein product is CASSPGTGKGQPQHF.

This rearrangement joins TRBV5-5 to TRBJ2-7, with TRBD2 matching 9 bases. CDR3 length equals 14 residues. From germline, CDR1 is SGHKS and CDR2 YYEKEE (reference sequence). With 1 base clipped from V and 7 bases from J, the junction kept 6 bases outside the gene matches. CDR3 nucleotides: TGTGCCAGCAGCTTGCTAGCGGGGCGGCAAGAGCAGTACTTC. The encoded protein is CASSLLAGRQEQYF.

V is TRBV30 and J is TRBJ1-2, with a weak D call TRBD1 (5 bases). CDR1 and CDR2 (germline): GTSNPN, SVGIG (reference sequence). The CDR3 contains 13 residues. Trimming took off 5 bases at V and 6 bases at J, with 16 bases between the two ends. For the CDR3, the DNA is TGTGCCTGGGCCCGGGGTTGGGGGGATGGCTACACCTTC. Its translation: CAWARGWGDGYTF.

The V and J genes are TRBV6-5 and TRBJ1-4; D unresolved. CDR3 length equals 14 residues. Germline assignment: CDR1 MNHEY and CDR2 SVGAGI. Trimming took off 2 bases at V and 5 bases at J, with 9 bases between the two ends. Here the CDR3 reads CASSYGLPNEKLFF. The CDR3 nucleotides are TGTGCCAGCAGTTACGGACTGCCAAATGAAAAACTGTTTTTT.

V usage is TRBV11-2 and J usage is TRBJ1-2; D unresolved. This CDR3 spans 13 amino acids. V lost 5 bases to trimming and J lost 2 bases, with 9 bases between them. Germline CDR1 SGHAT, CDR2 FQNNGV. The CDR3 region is CASSPRENYGYTF. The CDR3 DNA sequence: TGTGCCAGCAGCCCCCGAGAAAACTATGGCTACACCTTC. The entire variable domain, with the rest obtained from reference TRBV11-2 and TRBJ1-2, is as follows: EAGVAQSPRYKIIEKRQSVAFWCNPISGHATLYWYQQILGQGPKLLIQFQNNGVVDDSQLPKDRFSAERLKGVDSTLKIQPAKLEDSAVYLCASSPRENYGYTFGSGTRLTVV.